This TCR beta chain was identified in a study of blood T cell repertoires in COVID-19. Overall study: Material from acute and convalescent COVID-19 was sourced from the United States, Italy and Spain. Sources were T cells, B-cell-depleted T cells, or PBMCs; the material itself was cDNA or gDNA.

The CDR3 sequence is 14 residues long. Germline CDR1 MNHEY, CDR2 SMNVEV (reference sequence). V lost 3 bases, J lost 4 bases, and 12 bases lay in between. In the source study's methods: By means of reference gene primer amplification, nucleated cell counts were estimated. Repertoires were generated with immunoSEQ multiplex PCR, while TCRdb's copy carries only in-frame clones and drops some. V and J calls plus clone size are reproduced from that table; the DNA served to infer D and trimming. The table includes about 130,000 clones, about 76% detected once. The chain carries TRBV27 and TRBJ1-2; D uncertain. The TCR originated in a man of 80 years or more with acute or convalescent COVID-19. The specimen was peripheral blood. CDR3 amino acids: CASSFYGRGYGYTF. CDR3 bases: TGTGCCAGCAGTTTCTATGGACGGGGCTATGGCTACACCTTC.